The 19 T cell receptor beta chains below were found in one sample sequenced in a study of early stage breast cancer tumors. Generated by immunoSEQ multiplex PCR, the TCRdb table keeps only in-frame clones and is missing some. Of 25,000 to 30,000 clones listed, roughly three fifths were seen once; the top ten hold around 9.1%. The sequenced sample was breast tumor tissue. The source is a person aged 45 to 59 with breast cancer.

The CDR3 is CASSWSDGYTQYF. DNA for the CDR3: TGTGCCAGCAGCTGGAGTGATGGGTATACGCAGTATTTT. The chain employs TRBV7-6 and TRBJ2-3; D is ambiguous. There are 13 residues in the CDR3. Germline loops: CDR1 SGHVS, CDR2 FNYEAQ. Deletions cut 4 bases from V and 7 bases from J, with 12 bases between.

DNA for the CDR3: TGTGCCAGTACCCCGGGGCCCTCGGTCGGAGAGACCCAGTACTTC. Encoded protein: CASTPGPSVGETQYF. V is TRBV19 and J is TRBJ2-5; D may correspond to TRBD1 or TRBD2 (5 bases each). The CDR3 runs to 15 residues. V was pared by 7 bases and J by 4 bases, with 19 bases between. Looked up from germline, CDR1 is LNHDA and CDR2 is SQIVND (reference sequence).

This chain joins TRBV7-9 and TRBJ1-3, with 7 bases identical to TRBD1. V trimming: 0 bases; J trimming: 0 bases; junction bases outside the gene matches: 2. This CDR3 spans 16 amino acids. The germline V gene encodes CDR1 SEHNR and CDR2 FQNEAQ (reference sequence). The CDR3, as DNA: TGTGCCAGCAGCTTAGCGGCAGGGGGCTCTGGAAACACCATATATTTT. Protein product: CASSLAAGGSGNTIYF.

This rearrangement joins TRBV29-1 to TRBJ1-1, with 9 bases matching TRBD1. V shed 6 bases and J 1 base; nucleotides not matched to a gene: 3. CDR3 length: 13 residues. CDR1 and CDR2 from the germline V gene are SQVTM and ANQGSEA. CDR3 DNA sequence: TGCAGCGTACCGGGACAGGGGAACACTGAAGCTTTCTTT. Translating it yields CSVPGQGNTEAFF.

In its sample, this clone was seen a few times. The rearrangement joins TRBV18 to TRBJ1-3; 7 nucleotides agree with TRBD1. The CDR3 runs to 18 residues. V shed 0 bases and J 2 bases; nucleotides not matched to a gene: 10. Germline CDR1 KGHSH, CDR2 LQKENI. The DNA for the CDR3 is TGTGCCAGCTCACCACCGCTGGAACAGGGGTTACCTGGAAACACCATATATTTT. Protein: CASSPPLEQGLPGNTIYF.

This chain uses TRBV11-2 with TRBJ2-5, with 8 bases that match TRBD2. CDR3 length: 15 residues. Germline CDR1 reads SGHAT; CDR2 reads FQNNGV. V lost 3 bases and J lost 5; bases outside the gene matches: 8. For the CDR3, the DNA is TGTGCCAGCAGCTTTAGCGGGATGGGGCCCGAGACCCAGTACTTC. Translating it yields CASSFSGMGPETQYF.

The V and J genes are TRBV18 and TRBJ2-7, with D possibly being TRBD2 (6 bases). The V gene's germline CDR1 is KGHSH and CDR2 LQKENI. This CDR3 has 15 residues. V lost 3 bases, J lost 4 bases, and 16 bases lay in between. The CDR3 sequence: CASSPSGVSSYEQYF. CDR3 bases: TGTGCCAGCTCACCGTCGGGGGTTTCGAGTTACGAGCAGTACTTC.

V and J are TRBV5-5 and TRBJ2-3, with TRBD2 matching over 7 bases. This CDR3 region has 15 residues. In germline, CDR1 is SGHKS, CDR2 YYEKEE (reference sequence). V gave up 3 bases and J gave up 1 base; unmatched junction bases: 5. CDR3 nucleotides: TGTGCCAGCAGCTGGGGGGGAGTAGGCACAGATACGCAGTATTTT. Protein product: CASSWGGVGTDTQYF.

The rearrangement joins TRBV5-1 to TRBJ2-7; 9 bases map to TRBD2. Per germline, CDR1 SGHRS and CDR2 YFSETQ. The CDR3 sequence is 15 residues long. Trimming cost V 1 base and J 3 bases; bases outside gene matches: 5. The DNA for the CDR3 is TGCGCCAGCAGCTTGTCCGGGACTAGCAGCTACGAGCAGTACTTC. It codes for CASSLSGTSSYEQYF.

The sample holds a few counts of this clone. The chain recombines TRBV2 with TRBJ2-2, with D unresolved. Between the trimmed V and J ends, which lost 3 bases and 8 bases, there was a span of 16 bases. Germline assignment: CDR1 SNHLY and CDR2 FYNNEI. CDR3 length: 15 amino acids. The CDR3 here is CASSDDRALGGELFF. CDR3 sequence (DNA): TGTGCCAGCAGTGACGACCGGGCCCTCGGGGGGGAGCTGTTTTTT.

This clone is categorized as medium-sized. For the CDR3, the DNA is TGTGCCACCAGCAGGAGCCTAAGGGAAGCTTTCTTT. It yields the protein CATSRSLREAFF. The rearrangement joins TRBV15 to TRBJ1-1, with D unclear. This CDR3 is 12 amino acids long. CDR1 and CDR2 from the germline V gene are LNHNV and YYDKDF (reference sequence). Trimming took off 3 bases at V and 8 bases at J, with 10 bases between the two ends.

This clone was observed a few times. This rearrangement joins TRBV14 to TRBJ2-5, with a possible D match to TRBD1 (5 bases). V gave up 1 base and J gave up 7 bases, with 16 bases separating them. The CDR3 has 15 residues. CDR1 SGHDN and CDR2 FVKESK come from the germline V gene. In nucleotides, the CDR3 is TGTGCCAGCAGCCAAGTACGAGCAGGGATGGGGACCCAGTACTTC. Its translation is CASSQVRAGMGTQYF.

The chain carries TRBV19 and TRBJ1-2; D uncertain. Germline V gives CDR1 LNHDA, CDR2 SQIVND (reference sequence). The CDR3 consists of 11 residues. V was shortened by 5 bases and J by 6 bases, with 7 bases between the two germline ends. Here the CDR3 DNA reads TGTGCCAGTAGTGTATTCGATGGCTACACCTTC. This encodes CASSVFDGYTF.

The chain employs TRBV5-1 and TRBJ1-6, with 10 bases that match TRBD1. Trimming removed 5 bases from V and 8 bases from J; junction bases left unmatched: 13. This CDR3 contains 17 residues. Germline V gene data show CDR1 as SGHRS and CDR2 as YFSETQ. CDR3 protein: CASSYRLSGTGDSPLHF. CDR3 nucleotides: TGCGCCAGCAGTTATCGTCTTTCCGGGACAGGGGATTCACCCCTCCACTTT.

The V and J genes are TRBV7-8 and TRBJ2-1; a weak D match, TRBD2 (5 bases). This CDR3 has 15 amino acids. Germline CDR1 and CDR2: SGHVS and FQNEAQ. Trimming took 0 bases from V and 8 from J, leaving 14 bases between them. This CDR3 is CASSLARRGSDEQFF. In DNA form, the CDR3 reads TGTGCCAGCAGCTTAGCTCGACGGGGATCTGATGAGCAGTTCTTC.

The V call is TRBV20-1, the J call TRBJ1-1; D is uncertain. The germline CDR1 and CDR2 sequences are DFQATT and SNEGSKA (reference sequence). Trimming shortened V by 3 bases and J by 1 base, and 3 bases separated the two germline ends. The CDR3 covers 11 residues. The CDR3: CSASENTEAFF. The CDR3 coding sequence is TGCAGTGCTAGTGAGAACACTGAAGCTTTCTTT.

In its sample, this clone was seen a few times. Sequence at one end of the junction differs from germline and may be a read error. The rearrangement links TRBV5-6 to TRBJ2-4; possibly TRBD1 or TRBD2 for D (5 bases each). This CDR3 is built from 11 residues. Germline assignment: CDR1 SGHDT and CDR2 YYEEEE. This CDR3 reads CASTREGEHLF. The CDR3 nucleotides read TGTGCCAGCACCCGGGAAGGGGAGCACCTTTTC.

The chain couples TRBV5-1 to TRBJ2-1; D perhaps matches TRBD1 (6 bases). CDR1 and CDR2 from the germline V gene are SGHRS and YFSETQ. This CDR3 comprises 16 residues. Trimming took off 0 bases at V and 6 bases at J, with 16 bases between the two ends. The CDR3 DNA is TGCGCCAGCAGCTTGGGGGTAGGGGGAATAAGCAATGAGCAGTTCTTC. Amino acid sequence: CASSLGVGGISNEQFF.

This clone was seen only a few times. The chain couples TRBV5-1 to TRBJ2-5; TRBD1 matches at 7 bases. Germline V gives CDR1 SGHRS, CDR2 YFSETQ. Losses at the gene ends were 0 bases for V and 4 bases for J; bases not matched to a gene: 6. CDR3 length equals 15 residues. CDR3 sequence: CASSLGHRGPETQYF. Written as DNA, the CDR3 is TGCGCCAGCAGCTTGGGACACAGGGGACCAGAGACCCAGTACTTC.